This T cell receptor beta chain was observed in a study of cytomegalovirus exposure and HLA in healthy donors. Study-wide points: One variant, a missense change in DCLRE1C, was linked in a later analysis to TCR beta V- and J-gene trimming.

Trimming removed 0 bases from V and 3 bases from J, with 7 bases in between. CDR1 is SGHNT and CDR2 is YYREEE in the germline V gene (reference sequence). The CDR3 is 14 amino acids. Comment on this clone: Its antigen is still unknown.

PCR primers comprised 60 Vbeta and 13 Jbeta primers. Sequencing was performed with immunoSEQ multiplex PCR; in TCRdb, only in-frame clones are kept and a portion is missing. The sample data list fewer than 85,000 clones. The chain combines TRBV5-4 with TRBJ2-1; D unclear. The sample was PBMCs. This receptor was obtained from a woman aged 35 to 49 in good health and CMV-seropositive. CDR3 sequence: CASSLGTGYNEQFF. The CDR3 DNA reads TGTGCCAGCAGCTTGGGAACCGGCTACAATGAGCAGTTCTTC.